This T cell receptor beta chain is from a study of shared clonotypes between healthy human individuals. Turning to the study itself: With ages of 18 to 49, the donors were a couple of women and a few men. General study results and limits: Clonotypes that were shared across a handful of donors made up roughly 5% of naive CD4 clonotypes. Compared with memory subsets, naive subsets generally had larger estimated richness.

Notes on this clone: Its matching antigen is unknown.

The protocol was immunoSEQ multiplex PCR, while the TCRdb copy is restricted to in-frame clones and leaves out a portion. The sample has 2,500,000 or so clones; roughly nine tenths are singletons. The sequence came from a young man in good health. Sequencing input: naive CD4+ T cells sorted from blood. Subset denoted: CD45RA+ positively selected.

DNA for the CDR3: TGTGCCAGCAGCTCGGGACAGGGGGCCAAGGGCTACGAGCAGTACTTC. This gives the protein CASSSGQGAKGYEQYF. V gene TRBV5-5 combines with J gene TRBJ2-7, with 12 bases lining up with TRBD1. The ends lost 3 bases at V and 3 bases at J; junction bases unmatched: 7. The germline gives CDR1 SGHKS, CDR2 YYEKEE (reference sequence). The CDR3 is made up of 16 amino acids.